The sequence of this TCR beta chain was determined in a study of blood T cells in healthy people across ages. Together with a sample-barcoded 5' primer, a J-beta primer mix was included in a second PCR lasting about 6 to 12 cycles. TCRdb used MiXCR to reprocess the 5' RACE reads, holding one entry per CDR3 protein. The profile shows about 1.6 million distinct CDR3 sequences, 30% to 40% of them singletons. This CDR3 has 13 residues. From germline, CDR1 is DFQATT and CDR2 SNEGSKA (reference sequence). Trimming took 3 bases from V and 6 from J, leaving 14 bases between them. Each donor gave ten milliliters of peripheral blood. Per-sample PBMC isolation yielded at least 6.5 million cells.

The TCR originated in a young woman in good health. Specimen: blood. The rearrangement uses TRBV20-1 and TRBJ1-1, with D perhaps TRBD1 (5 bases). In nucleotides, the CDR3 is TGCAGTGCTAGTAGGGACTATACGTCTGAAGCTTTCTTT. It specifies CSASRDYTSEAFF.